Below, 7 T cell receptor beta chains from the same sample are listed, as sequenced in a study of OX40 agonist ivuxolimab in advanced cancers. Clones were read by immunoSEQ multiplex PCR, and TCRdb kept only the in-frame ones, dropping some. The repertoire holds about 67,000 clones, with 80% to 90% as singletons. The sample here was CD4+ or CD8+ T cells sorted from blood, taken in a trial of the OX40 agonist ivuxolimab. The source is an adult with an advanced solid tumor such as melanoma, head and neck, liver or kidney cancer.

V and J are TRBV15 and TRBJ2-7; 10 positions match TRBD1. The length of the CDR3 is 17 residues. Germline CDR1 reads LNHNV; CDR2 reads YYDKDF (reference sequence). Trimming took 2 bases from V and 3 from J; bases not matched to a gene: 10. CDR3 amino acids: CATSRNLVRDRGYEQYF. In DNA form, the CDR3 reads TGTGCCACCAGCAGAAACTTAGTCCGGGACAGGGGCTACGAGCAGTACTTC.

This chain uses TRBV21-1 with TRBJ2-3; TRBD2, the table's D call, lacks a check against the DNA. TRBV21-1 is described as a pseudogene. The CDR3 loop spans 18 amino acids. The CDR3 protein is CASNPLAAVAGGPDTQYF. In DNA, the CDR3 is TGTGCCAGCAACCCTCTTGCTGCGGTAGCGGGAGGCCCAGATACGCAGTATTTT.

This chain joins TRBV9 and TRBJ1-1; no clear D gene. Germline V lookup: CDR1 SGDLS, CDR2 YYNGEE. The germline V and J ends were trimmed by 1 base and 7 bases, with 17 bases remaining between them. The CDR3 runs to 15 residues. This CDR3 is CASSVSGEPEREAFF. The DNA for the CDR3 is TGTGCCAGCAGCGTATCCGGCGAACCGGAGCGTGAAGCTTTCTTT.

The chain links TRBV28 to TRBJ2-7; 12 bases match TRBD1. The CDR3 covers 17 residues. Trimming took 4 bases from V and 0 from J; bases not matched to a gene: 7. The germline CDR1 and CDR2 sequences are MDHEN and SYDVKM. The CDR3 sequence: CASSWAGTGGSSYEQYF. As DNA, the CDR3 is TGTGCCAGCAGTTGGGCCGGGACAGGGGGCTCCTCCTACGAGCAGTACTTC. Full variable domain (missing parts from reference TRBV28 and TRBJ2-7): DVKVTQSSRYLVKRTGEKVFLECVQDMDHENMFWYRQDPGLGLRLIYFSYDVKMKEKGDIPEGYSVSREKKERFSLILESASTNQTSMYLCASSWAGTGGSSYEQYFGPGTRLTVT.

The chain uses TRBV5-1 and TRBJ2-1; possibly TRBD2 for D (6 bases). V was shortened by 0 bases and J by 10 bases, with 11 bases between the two germline ends. This CDR3 region has 13 residues. CDR1 is SGHRS and CDR2 is YFSETQ in the germline V gene. The DNA for the CDR3 is TGCGCCAGCAGCTTGGGAGGCGGGGACGAGCAGTTCTTC. Its protein is CASSLGGGDEQFF.

The rearrangement joins TRBV7-8 to TRBJ2-7; D is unclear. Germline V lookup: CDR1 SGHVS, CDR2 FQNEAQ. The CDR3 has 13 residues. Trimming removed 4 bases at V and 6 bases at J, with 13 bases between. CDR3: CASSSILGGEQYF. The CDR3 nucleotides are TGTGCCAGCAGCTCGATCTTGGGTGGCGAGCAGTACTTC.

This rearrangement joins TRBV6-5 to TRBJ2-7; 13 bases line up with TRBD2. CDR3 length: 16 amino acids. Germline values: CDR1 MNHEY, CDR2 SVGAGI. Germline trimming cut 2 bases from V and 6 bases from J; bases unmatched to any gene: 7. DNA of the CDR3: TGTGCCAGCAGTTACGCACTAGCGGGAGGGCCTGCCGAGCAGTACTTC. This encodes CASSYALAGGPAEQYF.